These 6 T cell receptor beta chains were sequenced from one sample in a study of cytotoxic CD8 clonotypes in ibrutinib-treated CLL. This table comes from immunoSEQ multiplex PCR, and its TCRdb copy is limited to in-frame clones, with some not included. The sample lists roughly 220,000 clones, 70% occurring once. The specimen comprised PBMCs, sampled after 12 months of ibrutinib treatment. These receptor sequences come from a human donor with chronic lymphocytic leukemia.

The chain has TRBV6-6 and TRBJ2-2; 7 bases align to TRBD2. From germline, CDR1 is MNHNY and CDR2 SVGAGI (reference sequence). CDR3 length: 15 amino acids. Trimming removed 4 bases from V and 1 base from J; junction bases left unmatched: 3. Written as DNA, the CDR3 is TGTGCCAGCAGTTTGGCTAGCGGGAACACCGGGGAGCTGTTTTTT. Encoded protein: CASSLASGNTGELFF.

There are a few counts of this clone. The V gene is TRBV7-2, the J gene TRBJ2-1; the D gene could be TRBD1 or TRBD2 (5 bases each). This CDR3 spans 12 amino acids. The germline V and J ends were trimmed by 0 bases and 15 bases, with 12 bases remaining between them. Germline CDR1 SGHTA, CDR2 FQGNSA. CDR3 bases: TGTGCCAGCAGCTTAGCGGGGGACGCTCGGTTCTTC. This translates into CASSLAGDARFF.

This chain links TRBV4-1 with TRBJ2-7; 10 bases match TRBD1. V lost 2 bases to trimming and J lost 6 bases; unmatched junction nucleotides: 4. Germline-derived CDR1 and CDR2 are MGHRA and YSYEKL. This CDR3 is 14 amino acids long. CDR3 DNA sequence: TGCGCCAGCAGCCAAAACGGACAGGGGGGCGAGCAGTACTTC. It encodes CASSQNGQGGEQYF.

The chain combines TRBV27 with TRBJ2-7; D ambiguous. Trimming took off 7 bases at V and 2 bases at J, with 12 bases between the two ends. The CDR3 has 13 residues. The germline CDR1 and CDR2 sequences are MNHEY and SMNVEV (reference sequence). CDR3 nucleotide sequence: TGTGCCAGCAACGCCCGGCCTACCTACGAGCAGTACTTC. Translating it yields CASNARPTYEQYF.

This sequence joins TRBV7-6 and TRBJ1-2; no reliable D call. Trimming pared 1 base from V and 8 bases from J, leaving 11 bases between. CDR1 and CDR2 from the germline V gene are SGHVS and FNYEAQ. The CDR3 is 13 amino acids. The CDR3 protein is CASSLDTPRGYTF. The CDR3 nucleotides are TGTGCCAGCAGCTTAGACACCCCGAGGGGCTACACCTTC. Filled out from reference TRBV7-6 and TRBJ1-2, the complete variable domain reads GAGVSQSPRYKVTKRGQDVALRCDPISGHVSLYWYRQALGQGPEFLTYFNYEAQQDKSGLPNDRFSAERPEGSISTLTIQRTEQRDSAMYRCASSLDTPRGYTFGSGTRLTVV.

The chain combines TRBV9 with TRBJ2-3, with TRBD1 identical over 7 bases. The V gene end was trimmed by 4 bases and the J gene end by 2 bases; junction bases not matched to a gene: 7. The CDR3 has 15 amino acids. Germline assignment: CDR1 SGDLS and CDR2 YYNGEE. The CDR3 reads CASSRQGIPTDTQYF. The CDR3 region has the DNA TGTGCCAGCAGCCGACAGGGTATCCCCACAGATACGCAGTATTTT.